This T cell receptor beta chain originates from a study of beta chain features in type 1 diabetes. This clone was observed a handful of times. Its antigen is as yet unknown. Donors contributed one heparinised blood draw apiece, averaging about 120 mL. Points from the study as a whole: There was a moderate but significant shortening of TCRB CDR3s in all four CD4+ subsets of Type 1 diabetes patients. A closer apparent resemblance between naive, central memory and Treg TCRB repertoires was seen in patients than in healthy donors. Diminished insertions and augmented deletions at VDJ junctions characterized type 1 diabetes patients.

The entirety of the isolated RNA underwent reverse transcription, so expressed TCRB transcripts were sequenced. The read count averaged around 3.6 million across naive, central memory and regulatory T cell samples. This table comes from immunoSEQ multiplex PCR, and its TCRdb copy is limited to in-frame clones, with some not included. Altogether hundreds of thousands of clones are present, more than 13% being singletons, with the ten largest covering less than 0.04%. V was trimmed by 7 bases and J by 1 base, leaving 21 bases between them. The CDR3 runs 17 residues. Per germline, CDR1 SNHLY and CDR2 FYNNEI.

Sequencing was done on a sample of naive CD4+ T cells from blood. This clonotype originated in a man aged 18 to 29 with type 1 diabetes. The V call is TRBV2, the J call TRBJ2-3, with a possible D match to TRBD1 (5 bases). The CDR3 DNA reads TGTGCCAGCACCCAAACTGCTGGCAGGGTTCGCACAGATACGCAGTATTTT. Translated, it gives CASTQTAGRVRTDTQYF. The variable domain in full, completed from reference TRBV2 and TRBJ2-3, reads EPEVTQTPSHQVTQMGQEVILRCVPISNHLYFYWYRQILGQKVEFLVSFYNNEISEKSEIFDDQFSVERPDGSNFTLKIRSTKLEDSAMYFCASTQTAGRVRTDTQYFGPGTRLTVL.